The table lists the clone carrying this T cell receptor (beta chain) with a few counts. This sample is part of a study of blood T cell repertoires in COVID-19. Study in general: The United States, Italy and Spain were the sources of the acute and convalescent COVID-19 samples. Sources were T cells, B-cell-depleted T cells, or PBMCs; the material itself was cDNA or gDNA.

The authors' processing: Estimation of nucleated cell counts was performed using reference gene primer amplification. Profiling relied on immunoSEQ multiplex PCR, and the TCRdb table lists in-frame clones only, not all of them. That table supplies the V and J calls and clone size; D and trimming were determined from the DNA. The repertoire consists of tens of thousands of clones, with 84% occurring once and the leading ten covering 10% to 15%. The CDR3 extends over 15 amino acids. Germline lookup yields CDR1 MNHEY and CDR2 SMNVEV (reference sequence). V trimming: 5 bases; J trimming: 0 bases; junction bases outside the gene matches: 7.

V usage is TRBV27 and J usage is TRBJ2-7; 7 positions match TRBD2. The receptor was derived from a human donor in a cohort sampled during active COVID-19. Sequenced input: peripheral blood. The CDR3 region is CASSPKLATSYEQYF. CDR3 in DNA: TGTGCCAGCAGTCCAAAACTAGCGACCTCCTACGAGCAGTACTTC.